This TCR beta chain stems from a study of beta chain features in type 1 diabetes. cDNA synthesis used the whole RNA isolate, giving expressed TCRB sequences. Clones were read by immunoSEQ multiplex PCR, and TCRdb kept only the in-frame ones, dropping some. The data show over 700,000 clones, with 17% seen just once and 0.023% held by the top ten. Deletions cut 5 bases from V and 1 base from J, with 9 bases between. The germline CDR1 and CDR2 sequences are KGHSY and FQNENV. There are 13 residues in the CDR3. The chain has TRBV16 and TRBJ2-7, with a tentative D call TRBD2 (5 bases). The sample consisted of naive CD4+ T cells from blood. This clonotype was obtained from a woman younger than 35 in good health. The CDR3 nucleotides are TGTGCCAGCAGCTTGGAGGAATCCTACGAGCAGTACTTC. The encoded protein is CASSLEESYEQYF.